This entry is about one T cell receptor (beta chain). These data come from a study of cytomegalovirus exposure and HLA in healthy donors. About the research overall: It was reported in a later analysis that the 100 to 150 validation repertoires used the same platform as the approximately 650 first-cohort repertoires.

Method: immunoSEQ multiplex PCR; TCRdb's copy keeps in-frame clones and lacks some. In the table there are some 84,000 clones, more than 75% of which are singletons. Germline-derived CDR1 and CDR2 are SGHRS and YFSETQ. This CDR3 has 19 amino acids. The V gene end was trimmed by 0 bases and the J gene end by 6 bases; junction bases not matched to a gene: 13. The receptor's source is a man aged 25-40 years in good health and CMV-seronegative. The V call is TRBV5-1, the J call TRBJ2-1; TRBD2 agrees at 12 bases. The material sequenced was PBMCs. The CDR3 DNA reads as TGCGCCAGCAGCTTGGAGCTAGCGGGGGGGCAAGAGTGGGCCAATGAGCAGTTCTTC. It encodes CASSLELAGGQEWANEQFF.